This T cell receptor (beta chain) was found in a study of beta chain features in type 1 diabetes. Investigators reverse transcribed all isolated RNA, so they sequenced expressed TCRB transcripts. Only in-frame clones appear in the TCRdb table, and some are missing; sequencing was by immunoSEQ multiplex PCR. Of 430,000 or so clones in the sample, approximately 10% were seen once. Sorting with CD45RO/CCR7/CD25/CD127/CD95/CD27 yielded naive, central memory, regulatory and stem-like memory CD4+ cells. Regarding the study as a whole: Over-representation of high TCR-expressing cells was a possible consequence of cDNA sequencing.

Germline V CDR1 and CDR2: SGHTA, FQGTGA. With V trimmed by 3 bases and J by 5 bases, 1 base remained unmatched. The length of the CDR3 is 14 residues. This clone was recorded a few times. The antigen is undetermined. The rearrangement links TRBV7-3 to TRBJ2-3; 11 bases match TRBD2. The sample consisted of naive CD4+ T cells from blood. The sequence was obtained from a woman aged 18-29 years in good health. The CDR3 protein is CASSFTSGRDTQYF. Here the CDR3 DNA reads TGTGCCAGCAGCTTTACTAGCGGGAGAGATACGCAGTATTTT.